This TCR beta chain was documented in a study of shared clonotypes between healthy human individuals. For the study at large: With ages of 18 to 49, the donors were a couple of women and a few men.

Donation came from healthy HIV-negative adults that had no recent acute infections or vaccinations. Each sample came from a Caucasian adult donor living in Nashville, Tennessee. Repertoires were generated with immunoSEQ multiplex PCR, while TCRdb's copy carries only in-frame clones and drops some. The data contain around 480,000 clones, about 80% of them seen just once; the ten biggest clones take up about an eighth. The table lists this clone with a few counts. Germline loops: CDR1 SEHNR, CDR2 FQNEAQ (reference sequence). The CDR3 is 12 amino acids. V dropped 5 bases and J dropped 8 bases, with 12 bases sitting between them.

This TCR was recovered from a woman in her forties in good health. Some clones in this sample may be carry-over from other donors' samples. The chain is built from TRBV7-9 and TRBJ1-1; no reliable D call. The specimen sequenced was PBMCs. The CDR3 sequence: CASSLTRREAFF. DNA of the CDR3: TGTGCCAGCAGCCTCACCCGGAGGGAAGCTTTCTTT.